This T cell receptor (beta chain) stems from a study of control samples from healthy donors and cancer patients. Data came from immunoSEQ multiplex PCR; TCRdb stores just in-frame clones and leaves some out. Of 150,000 or so clones listed, around nine tenths were seen once; the top ten hold around 1.6%. V was trimmed by 1 base and J by 3 bases, leaving 10 bases between them. CDR3 size: 14 residues. Germline CDR1 SGHAT, CDR2 FQNNGV. The chain uses TRBV11-2 and TRBJ2-7, with TRBD2 as a possible D gene (5 bases). The source is a man between 18 and 35 years old in good health. The sequenced sample consisted of blood. CDR3 sequence reads: CASSLGAEVYEQYF. In DNA form, the CDR3 reads TGTGCCAGCAGCTTAGGGGCGGAGGTCTACGAGCAGTACTTC. Complete variable domain (other parts from reference TRBV11-2 and TRBJ2-7): EAGVAQSPRYKIIEKRQSVAFWCNPISGHATLYWYQQILGQGPKLLIQFQNNGVVDDSQLPKDRFSAERLKGVDSTLKIQPAKLEDSAVYLCASSLGAEVYEQYFGPGTRLTVT.